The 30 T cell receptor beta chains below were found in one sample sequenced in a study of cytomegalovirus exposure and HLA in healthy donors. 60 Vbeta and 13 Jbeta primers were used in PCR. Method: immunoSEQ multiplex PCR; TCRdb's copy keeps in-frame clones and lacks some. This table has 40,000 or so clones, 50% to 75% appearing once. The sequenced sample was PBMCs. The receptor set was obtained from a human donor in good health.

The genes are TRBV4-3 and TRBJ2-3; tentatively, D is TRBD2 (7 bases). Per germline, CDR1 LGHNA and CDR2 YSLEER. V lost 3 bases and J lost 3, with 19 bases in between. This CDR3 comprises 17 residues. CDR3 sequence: CASSQVWGGRRTDTQYF. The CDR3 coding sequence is TGCGCCAGCAGCCAGGTTTGGGGGGGCCGGAGAACAGATACGCAGTATTTT.

CDR3 nucleotide sequence: TGTGCCAGCAATTGGGGGACTAGTGGTAACATTCAGTACTTC. Its translation: CASNWGTSGNIQYF. This chain links TRBV2 with TRBJ2-4, with 8 positions matching TRBD2. Unmatched junction bases numbered 9, after V lost 7 bases and J lost 7 bases. This CDR3 has 14 residues. Germline V CDR1 and CDR2: SNHLY, FYNNEI.

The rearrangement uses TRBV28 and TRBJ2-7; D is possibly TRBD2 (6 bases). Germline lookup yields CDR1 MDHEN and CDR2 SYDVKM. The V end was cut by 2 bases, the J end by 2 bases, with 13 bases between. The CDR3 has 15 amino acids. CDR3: CASSLVDSGTYEQYF. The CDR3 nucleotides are TGTGCCAGCAGTTTAGTCGATAGCGGAACCTACGAGCAGTACTTC.

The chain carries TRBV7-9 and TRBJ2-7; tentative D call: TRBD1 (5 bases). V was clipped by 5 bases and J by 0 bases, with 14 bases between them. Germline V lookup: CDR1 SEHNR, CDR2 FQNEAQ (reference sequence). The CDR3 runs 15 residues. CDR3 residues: CASSPGPGISYEQYF. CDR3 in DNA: TGTGCCAGCAGCCCCGGGCCAGGGATCTCCTACGAGCAGTACTTC.

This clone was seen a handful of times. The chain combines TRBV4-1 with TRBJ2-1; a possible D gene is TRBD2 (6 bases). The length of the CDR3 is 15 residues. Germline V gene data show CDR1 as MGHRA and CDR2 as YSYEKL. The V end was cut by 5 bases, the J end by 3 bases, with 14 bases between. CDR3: CASSSRGSGYNEQFF. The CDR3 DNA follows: TGCGCCAGCAGCTCCCGGGGGTCTGGCTACAATGAGCAGTTCTTC.

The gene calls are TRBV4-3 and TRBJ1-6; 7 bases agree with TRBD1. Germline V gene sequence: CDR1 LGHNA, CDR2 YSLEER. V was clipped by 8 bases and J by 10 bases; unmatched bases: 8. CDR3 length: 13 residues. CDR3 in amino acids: CASSRQGGSPLHF. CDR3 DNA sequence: TGCGCCAGCTCTAGACAGGGAGGATCACCCCTCCACTTT.

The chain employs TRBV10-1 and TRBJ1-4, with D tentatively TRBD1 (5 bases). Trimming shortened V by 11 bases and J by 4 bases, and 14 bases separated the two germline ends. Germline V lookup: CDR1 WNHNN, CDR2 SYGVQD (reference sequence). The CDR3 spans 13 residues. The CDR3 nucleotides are TGCGCCCCCCTGGGGCAGAATAATGAAAAACTGTTTTTT. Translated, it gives CAPLGQNNEKLFF.

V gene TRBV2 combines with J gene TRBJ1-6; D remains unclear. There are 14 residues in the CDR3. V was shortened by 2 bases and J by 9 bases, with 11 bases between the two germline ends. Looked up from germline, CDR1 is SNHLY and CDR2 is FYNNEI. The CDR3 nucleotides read TGTGCCAGCAGTGAACCCCCGTTCAGTTCACCCCTCCACTTT. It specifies CASSEPPFSSPLHF.

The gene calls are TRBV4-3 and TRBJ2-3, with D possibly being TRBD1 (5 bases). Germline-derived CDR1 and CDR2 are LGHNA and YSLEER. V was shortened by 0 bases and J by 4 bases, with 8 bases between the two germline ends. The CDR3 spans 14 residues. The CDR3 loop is CASSQDRGPDTQYF. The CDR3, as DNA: TGCGCCAGCAGCCAAGATAGGGGTCCAGATACGCAGTATTTT.

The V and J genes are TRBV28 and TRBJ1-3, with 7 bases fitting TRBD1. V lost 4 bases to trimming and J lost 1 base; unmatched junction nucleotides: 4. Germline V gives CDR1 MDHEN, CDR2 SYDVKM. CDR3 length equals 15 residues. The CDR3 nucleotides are TGTGCCAGCAGTTACAGGGGTAGGTCTGGAAACACCATATATTTT. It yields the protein CASSYRGRSGNTIYF.

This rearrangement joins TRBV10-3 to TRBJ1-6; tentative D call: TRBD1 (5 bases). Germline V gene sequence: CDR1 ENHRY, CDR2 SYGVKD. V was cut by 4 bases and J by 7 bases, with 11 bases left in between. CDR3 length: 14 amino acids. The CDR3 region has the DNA TGTGCCATCAGTGTGGGGGGGAGAAATTCACCCCTCCACTTT. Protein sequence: CAISVGGRNSPLHF.

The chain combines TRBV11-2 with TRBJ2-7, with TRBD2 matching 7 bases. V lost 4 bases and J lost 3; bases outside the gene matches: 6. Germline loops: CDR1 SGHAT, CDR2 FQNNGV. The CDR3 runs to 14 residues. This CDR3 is CASSSAASGYEQYF. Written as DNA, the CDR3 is TGTGCCAGCAGCTCAGCGGCTAGCGGCTACGAGCAGTACTTC.

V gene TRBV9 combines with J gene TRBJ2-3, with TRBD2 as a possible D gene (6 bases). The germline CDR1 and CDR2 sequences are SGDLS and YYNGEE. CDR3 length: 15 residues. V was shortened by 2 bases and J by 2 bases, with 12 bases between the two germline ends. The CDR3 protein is CASSVLAGITDTQYF. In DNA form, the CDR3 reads TGTGCCAGCAGCGTTTTGGCGGGGATCACAGATACGCAGTATTTT. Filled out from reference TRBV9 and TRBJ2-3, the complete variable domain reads DSGVTQTPKHLITATGQRVTLRCSPRSGDLSVYWYQQSLDQGLQFLIQYYNGEERAKGNILERFSAQQFPDLHSELNLSSLELGDSALYFCASSVLAGITDTQYFGPGTRLTVL.

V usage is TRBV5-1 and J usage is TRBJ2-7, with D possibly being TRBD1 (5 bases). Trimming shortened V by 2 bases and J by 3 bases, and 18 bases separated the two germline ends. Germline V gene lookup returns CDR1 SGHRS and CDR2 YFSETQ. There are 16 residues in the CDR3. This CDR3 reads CASSFDVASRGYEQYF. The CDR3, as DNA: TGCGCCAGCAGCTTCGACGTCGCCTCAAGGGGCTACGAGCAGTACTTC.

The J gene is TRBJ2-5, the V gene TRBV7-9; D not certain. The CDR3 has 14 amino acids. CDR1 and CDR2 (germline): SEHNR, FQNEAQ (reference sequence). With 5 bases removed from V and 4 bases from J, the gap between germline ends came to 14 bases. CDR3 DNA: TGTGCCAGCAGCCAAACCGCCCTAGGAGAGACCCAGTACTTC. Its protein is CASSQTALGETQYF.

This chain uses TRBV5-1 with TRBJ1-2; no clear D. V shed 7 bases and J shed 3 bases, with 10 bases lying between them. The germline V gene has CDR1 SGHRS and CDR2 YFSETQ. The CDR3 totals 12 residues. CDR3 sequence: CASESRHYGYTF. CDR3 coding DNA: TGCGCCAGCGAGTCCAGGCACTATGGCTACACCTTC.

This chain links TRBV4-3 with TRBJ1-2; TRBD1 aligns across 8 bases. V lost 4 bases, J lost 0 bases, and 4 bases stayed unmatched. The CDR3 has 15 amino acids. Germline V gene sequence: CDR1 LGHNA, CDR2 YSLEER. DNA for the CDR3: TGCGCCAGCAGCCTCCAGGGGGCGCCTAACTATGGCTACACCTTC. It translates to CASSLQGAPNYGYTF.

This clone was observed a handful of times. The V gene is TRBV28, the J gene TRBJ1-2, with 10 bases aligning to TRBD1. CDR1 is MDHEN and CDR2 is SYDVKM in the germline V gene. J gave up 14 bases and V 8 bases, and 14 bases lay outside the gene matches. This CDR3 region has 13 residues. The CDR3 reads CASGIDRGRMGTF. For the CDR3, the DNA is TGTGCCAGCGGAATAGACAGGGGGCGTATGGGGACCTTC.

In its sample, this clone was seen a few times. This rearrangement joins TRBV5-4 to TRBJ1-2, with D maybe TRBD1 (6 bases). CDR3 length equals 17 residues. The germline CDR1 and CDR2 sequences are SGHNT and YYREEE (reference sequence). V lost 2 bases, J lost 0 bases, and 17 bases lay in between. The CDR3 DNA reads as TGTGCCAGCAGCTTTTCAGGGGTAGGCTCAACTAACTATGGCTACACCTTC. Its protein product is CASSFSGVGSTNYGYTF.

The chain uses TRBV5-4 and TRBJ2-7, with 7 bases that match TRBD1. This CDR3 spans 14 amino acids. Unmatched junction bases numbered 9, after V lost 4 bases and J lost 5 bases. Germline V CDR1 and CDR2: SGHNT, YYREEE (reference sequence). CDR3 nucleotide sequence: TGTGCCAGCAGCCTTACAGGGGTTGTCCACGAGCAGTACTTC. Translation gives CASSLTGVVHEQYF.

The CDR3 protein is CASSGGGTDTQYF. In DNA form, the CDR3 reads TGCGCCAGCAGTGGGGGAGGCACAGATACGCAGTATTTT. The chain links TRBV10-1 to TRBJ2-3; D possibly corresponds to TRBD2 (5 bases). The CDR3 loop spans 13 amino acids. Germline values: CDR1 WNHNN, CDR2 SYGVQD (reference sequence). The ends were cut back, 4 bases at V and 1 base at J, with 6 bases in the middle.

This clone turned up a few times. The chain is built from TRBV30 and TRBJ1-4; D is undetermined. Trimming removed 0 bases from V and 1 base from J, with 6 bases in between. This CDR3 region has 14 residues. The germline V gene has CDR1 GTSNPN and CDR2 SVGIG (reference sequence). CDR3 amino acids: CAWSVSETNEKLFF. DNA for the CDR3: TGTGCCTGGAGTGTATCAGAAACTAATGAAAAACTGTTTTTT.

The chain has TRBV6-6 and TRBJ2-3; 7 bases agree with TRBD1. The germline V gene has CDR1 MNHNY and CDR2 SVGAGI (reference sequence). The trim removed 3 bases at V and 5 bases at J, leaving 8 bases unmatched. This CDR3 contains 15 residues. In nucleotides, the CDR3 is TGTGCCAGCAGTTATAAGACAGGGATGGGAGATACGCAGTATTTT. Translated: CASSYKTGMGDTQYF.

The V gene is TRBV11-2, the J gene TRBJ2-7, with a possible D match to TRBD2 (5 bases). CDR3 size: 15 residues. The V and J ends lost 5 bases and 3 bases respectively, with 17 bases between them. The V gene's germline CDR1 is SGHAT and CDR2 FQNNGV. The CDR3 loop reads CASSLSIGGFYEQYF. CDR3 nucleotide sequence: TGTGCCAGCAGCCTGAGTATAGGAGGTTTCTACGAGCAGTACTTC.

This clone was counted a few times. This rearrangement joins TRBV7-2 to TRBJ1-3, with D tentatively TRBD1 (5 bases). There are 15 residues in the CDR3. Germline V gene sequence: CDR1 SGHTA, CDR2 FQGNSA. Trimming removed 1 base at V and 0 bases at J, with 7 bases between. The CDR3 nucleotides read TGTGCCAGCAGCTTAGAGGGGCTCTCTGGAAACACCATATATTTT. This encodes CASSLEGLSGNTIYF.

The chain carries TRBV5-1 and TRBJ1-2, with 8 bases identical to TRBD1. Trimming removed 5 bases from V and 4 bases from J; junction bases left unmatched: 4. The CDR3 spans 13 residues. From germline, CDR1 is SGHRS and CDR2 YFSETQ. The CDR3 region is CASRGQDGYGYTF. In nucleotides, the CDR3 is TGCGCCAGCAGGGGACAGGACGGCTATGGCTACACCTTC.

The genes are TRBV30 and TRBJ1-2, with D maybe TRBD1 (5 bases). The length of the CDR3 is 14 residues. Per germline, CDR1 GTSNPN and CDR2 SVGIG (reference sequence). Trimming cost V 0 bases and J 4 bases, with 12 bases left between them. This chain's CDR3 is CAWSVGQQFYGYTF. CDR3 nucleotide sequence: TGTGCCTGGAGTGTGGGGCAGCAGTTCTATGGCTACACCTTC. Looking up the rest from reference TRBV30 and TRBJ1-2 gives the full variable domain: SQTIHQWPATLVQPVGSPLSLECTVEGTSNPNLYWYRQAAGRGLQLLFYSVGIGQISSEVPQNLSASRPQDRQFILSSKKLLLSDSGFYLCAWSVGQQFYGYTFGSGTRLTVV.

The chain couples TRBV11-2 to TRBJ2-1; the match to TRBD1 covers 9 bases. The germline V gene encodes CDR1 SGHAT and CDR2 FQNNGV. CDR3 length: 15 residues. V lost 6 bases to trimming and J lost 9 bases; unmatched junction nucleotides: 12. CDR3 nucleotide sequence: TGTGCCAGCAGACGAGGGGGGACAGGGTTAAGTGAGCAGTTCTTC. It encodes CASRRGGTGLSEQFF.

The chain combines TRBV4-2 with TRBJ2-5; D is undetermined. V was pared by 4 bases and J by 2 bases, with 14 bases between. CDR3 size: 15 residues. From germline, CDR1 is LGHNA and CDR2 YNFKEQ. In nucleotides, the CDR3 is TGTGCCAGCAGCCCGGAGTGGCTATCTCAAGAGACCCAGTACTTC. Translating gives CASSPEWLSQETQYF.

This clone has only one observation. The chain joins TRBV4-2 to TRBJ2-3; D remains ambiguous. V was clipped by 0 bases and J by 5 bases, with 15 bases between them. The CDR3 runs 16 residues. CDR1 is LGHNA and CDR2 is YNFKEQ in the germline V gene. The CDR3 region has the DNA TGTGCCAGCAGCCAAGATTATAGCCTGTACCGAGATACGCAGTATTTT. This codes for CASSQDYSLYRDTQYF.